These 20 T cell receptor beta chains were all obtained from the same sample, sequenced in a study of blood T cells in healthy people across ages. Then a second PCR, running about 6 to 11 cycles, was carried out with a sample-barcoded 5' primer and a J-beta primer mix. TCRdb reanalysed the 5' RACE reads using MiXCR and keeps one entry per CDR3 protein. Among about 1.6 million distinct CDR3 sequences listed, roughly 30% were seen once. The sample was blood. The receptor source for this set is a woman aged 25-40 years in good health.

In its sample, this clonotype was seen once. This chain uses TRBV19 with TRBJ2-3, with 7 bases fitting TRBD2. The V and J ends lost 3 bases and 6 bases, in that order; junction bases with no gene match: 3. Germline CDR1 LNHDA, CDR2 SQIVND (reference sequence). This CDR3 is 13 amino acids long. The CDR3 is CASSMGRADTQYF. CDR3 DNA: TGTGCCAGTAGTATGGGGAGGGCGGATACGCAGTATTTT. Full variable domain (rest looked up from reference TRBV19 and TRBJ2-3): DGGITQSPKYLFRKEGQNVTLSCEQNLNHDAMYWYRQDPGQGLRLIYYSQIVNDFQKGDIAEGYSVSREKKESFPLTVTSAQKNPTAFYLCASSMGRADTQYFGPGTRLTVL.

The V and J genes are TRBV6-5 and TRBJ2-7; 11 nucleotides align to TRBD2. With V trimmed by 10 bases and J by 7 bases, 18 bases remained unmatched. The CDR3 sequence is 16 residues long. Germline V gene data show CDR1 as MNHEY and CDR2 as SVGAGI. CDR3 bases: TGTGCCACCAAGAGGGAGCTGCAGGGACTAGCGGCTGAGCAGTACTTC. It encodes CATKRELQGLAAEQYF.

The chain has TRBV11-1 and TRBJ1-4; no definite D call. There are 15 residues in the CDR3. V was clipped by 4 bases and J by 6 bases, with 15 bases between them. The V gene's germline CDR1 is SGHAT and CDR2 FQDESV (reference sequence). DNA of the CDR3: TGTGCCAGCAGCTCTTCCCCGGGCTTACATGAAAAACTGTTTTTT. Its translation: CASSSSPGLHEKLFF.

J is TRBJ2-7 and V is TRBV20-1; 7 bases match TRBD2. CDR3 length equals 13 residues. The germline CDR1 and CDR2 sequences are DFQATT and SNEGSKA (reference sequence). V was clipped by 4 bases and J by 5 bases; unmatched bases: 8. The CDR3 nucleotides are TGCAGTGCTACCGGGGAGGGGTACGACGAGCAGTACTTC. Amino acids: CSATGEGYDEQYF.

This clonotype turned up a few times. The chain employs TRBV7-9 and TRBJ2-3; a weak D match, TRBD1 (5 bases). CDR1 and CDR2 from the germline V gene are SEHNR and FQNEAQ (reference sequence). V lost 1 base to trimming and J lost 0 bases, with 14 bases between them. The CDR3 has 17 amino acids. The DNA for the CDR3 is TGTGCCAGCAGCTTAGAGGTCAGGGCGACGAGCACAGATACGCAGTATTTT. Protein: CASSLEVRATSTDTQYF.

The sample holds many counts of this clonotype. The rearrangement joins TRBV7-9 to TRBJ2-6; no clear D gene. Germline CDR1 SEHNR, CDR2 FQNEAQ (reference sequence). CDR3 length: 15 residues. V lost 4 bases and J lost 1, with 8 bases in between. CDR3 sequence (DNA): TGTGCCAGCAGCTCTGCTGGTTCTGGGGCCAACGTCCTGACTTTC. As protein: CASSSAGSGANVLTF.

The chain uses TRBV27 and TRBJ2-7, with D tentatively TRBD2 (6 bases). This CDR3 has 15 residues. Germline V gene sequence: CDR1 MNHEY, CDR2 SMNVEV (reference sequence). V lost 6 bases and J lost 3, with 18 bases in between. The DNA of the CDR3 is TGTGCCAGCAGCATAGGGCGGGACGTGCGCTACGAGCAGTACTTC. Encoded protein: CASSIGRDVRYEQYF.

This clonotype has just a few counts. The V and J genes are TRBV5-1 and TRBJ2-1; D gene ambiguous. V gave up 3 bases and J gave up 8 bases, with 12 bases separating them. This CDR3 comprises 13 residues. Germline CDR1 is SGHRS and CDR2 is YFSETQ. The CDR3 DNA follows: TGCGCCAGCAGCTCCGATTTATCGGATGAGCAGTTCTTC. Its protein product is CASSSDLSDEQFF.

This sequence joins TRBV12-3 or TRBV12-4 and TRBJ2-3; 9 bases agree with TRBD2. This CDR3 is 17 amino acids long. The junction had 15 bases not matched to a gene; V was cut back by 5 bases and J by 6 bases. The CDR3 protein is CASSPLPGGGARDTQYF. The CDR3 coding sequence is TGTGCCAGCAGTCCACTCCCTGGCGGGGGGGCGAGGGATACGCAGTATTTT.

The chain has TRBV5-5 and TRBJ2-1, with 9 nucleotides matching TRBD1. Trimming at V came to 7 bases and at J to 7 bases, leaving 6 bases not matched to a gene. The CDR3 is 13 residues long. Looked up from germline, CDR1 is SGHKS and CDR2 is YYEKEE (reference sequence). The CDR3 DNA is TGTGCCAGCTCCGGACAGGGGAAAAATGAGCAGTTCTTC. Protein: CASSGQGKNEQFF.

For this clonotype: This sequence may be a read error, since a much larger clone differs from it by one base. The rearrangement links TRBV10-3 to TRBJ2-1; D is perhaps TRBD1 (5 bases). V gave up 11 bases and J gave up 7 bases, with 21 bases separating them. CDR1 and CDR2 (germline): ENHRY, SYGVKD. This CDR3 is built from 14 residues. The CDR3 DNA follows: TGTGCCCCGGGCACAGGCCGTGAACATAATGAGCAGTTCTTC. Amino acid sequence: CAPGTGREHNEQFF.

The CDR3 is CSARVPGGTYNEQFF. CDR3 coding DNA: TGCAGTGCTAGAGTTCCGGGGGGGACTTACAATGAGCAGTTCTTC. The chain couples TRBV20-1 to TRBJ2-1; 8 bases line up with TRBD2. The germline gives CDR1 DFQATT, CDR2 SNEGSKA (reference sequence). CDR3 length: 15 amino acids. V trimming: 1 base; J trimming: 4 bases; junction bases outside the gene matches: 6.

This clonotype was counted between two and nine times. The chain has TRBV5-5 and TRBJ1-2, with no clear D. The V and J ends lost 3 bases and 4 bases respectively, with 16 bases between them. The CDR3 totals 15 residues. Germline CDR1 and CDR2: SGHKS and YYEKEE (reference sequence). CDR3 protein: CASSSLLTLGYGYTF. In nucleotides, the CDR3 is TGTGCCAGCAGCTCCTTACTGACACTCGGCTATGGCTACACCTTC.

The V and J genes are TRBV12-3 or TRBV12-4 and TRBJ2-5; 9 nucleotides agree with TRBD2. The V segment lost 4 bases and the J segment 5 bases; nucleotides outside the gene matches: 14. The CDR3 consists of 17 residues. In nucleotides, the CDR3 is TGTGCCAGCAGTTCCCCGGCGGCGCGGGGGGGCCGTGAGACCCAGTACTTC. This translates into CASSSPAARGGRETQYF.

This clonotype has more than one count but fewer than ten. The rearrangement links TRBV27 to TRBJ1-2; 9 nucleotides line up with TRBD1. The CDR3 contains 15 residues. With 5 bases clipped from V and 6 bases from J, the junction kept 10 bases outside the gene matches. The V gene's germline CDR1 is MNHEY and CDR2 SMNVEV (reference sequence). The CDR3 sequence is CASSGGTGPWNGYTF. The CDR3 coding sequence is TGTGCCAGCAGTGGGGGGACAGGGCCTTGGAATGGCTACACCTTC.

There are a few counts of this clonotype. V gene TRBV5-6 combines with J gene TRBJ2-1; D unresolved. Germline CDR1 SGHDT, CDR2 YYEEEE. Trimming took 0 bases from V and 4 from J, leaving 11 bases between them. The CDR3 contains 15 residues. In DNA form, the CDR3 reads TGTGCCAGCAGCTTGGTAGGAAGTCGGTACAATGAGCAGTTCTTC. Translating it yields CASSLVGSRYNEQFF.

This clonotype turned up a few times. V gene TRBV7-2 combines with J gene TRBJ2-2; TRBD2 aligns across 11 bases. This CDR3 region has 18 residues. From germline, CDR1 is SGHTA and CDR2 FQGNSA. Trimming removed 5 bases from V and 5 bases from J; junction bases left unmatched: 13. Here the CDR3 reads CASSTPRLAGGQTGELFF. CDR3 DNA sequence: TGTGCCAGCAGCACCCCCCGGCTAGCGGGAGGTCAAACCGGGGAGCTGTTTTTT. Complete variable domain (other parts from reference TRBV7-2 and TRBJ2-2): GAGVSQSPSNKVTEKGKDVELRCDPISGHTALYWYRQSLGQGLEFLIYFQGNSAPDKSGLPSDRFSAERTGGSVSTLTIQRTQQEDSAVYLCASSTPRLAGGQTGELFFGEGSRLTVL.

This clonotype was counted a few times. The rearrangement links TRBV20-1 to TRBJ2-2; TRBD1 is a possible D gene (6 bases). Trimming shortened V by 8 bases and J by 6 bases, and 19 bases separated the two germline ends. Germline V gene data show CDR1 as DFQATT and CDR2 as SNEGSKA (reference sequence). The CDR3 extends over 14 amino acids. The CDR3 loop reads CSTKLQGLAGELFF. DNA of the CDR3: TGCAGTACCAAACTACAGGGTCTAGCCGGGGAGCTGTTTTTT.

This CDR3 reads CASSLEYAVTPYGYTF. The CDR3 nucleotides are TGTGCCAGCAGTTTAGAATATGCGGTTACCCCCTATGGCTACACCTTC. This chain connects TRBV27 to TRBJ1-2; D gene ambiguous. V dropped 2 bases and J dropped 4 bases, with 17 bases sitting between them. This CDR3 spans 16 amino acids. The germline V gene encodes CDR1 MNHEY and CDR2 SMNVEV (reference sequence).

The sample holds a few counts of this clonotype. The chain uses TRBV7-2 and TRBJ2-7; no clear D. Trimming removed 0 bases at V and 3 bases at J, with 9 bases between. Germline assignment: CDR1 SGHTA and CDR2 FQGNSA. This CDR3 is 14 amino acids long. The chain's CDR3 is CASSLAVQNYEQYF. The CDR3 nucleotides are TGTGCCAGCAGCTTAGCGGTCCAAAACTACGAGCAGTACTTC.